These 5 T cell receptor beta chains were sequenced from one sample in a study of identical twins. Via MiXCR, TCRdb re-called the 5' RACE reads, giving one row per CDR3 protein. The sample consists of approximately 350,000 distinct CDR3 sequences, 10% to 15% of them appearing once. These data also featured in a second study, about yellow fever vaccine responses in identical twins.

The specimen was CD8+ T cells sorted from blood. These receptors all come from a young woman in good health.

This chain links TRBV20-1 with TRBJ2-1; D unresolved. The V and J ends lost 1 base and 3 bases respectively, with 10 bases between them. The CDR3 has 14 residues. The germline V gene encodes CDR1 DFQATT and CDR2 SNEGSKA (reference sequence). The CDR3 region is CSARALSDYNEQFF. DNA of the CDR3: TGCAGTGCTAGAGCTCTATCGGACTACAATGAGCAGTTCTTC.

The chain employs TRBV11-2 and TRBJ2-7; weak D call: TRBD2 (6 bases). The germline V gene encodes CDR1 SGHAT and CDR2 FQNNGV. The CDR3 is 14 residues long. The germline V and J ends were trimmed by 1 base and 6 bases, with 13 bases remaining between them. The CDR3 DNA sequence: TGTGCCAGCAGCTTAGGGGACTCCTGGGCCGAGCAGTACGTC. Residues: CASSLGDSWAEQYV.

This clonotype has only a few counts. This chain connects TRBV2 to TRBJ2-5; 7 positions agree with TRBD2. Germline CDR1 is SNHLY and CDR2 is FYNNEI. The junction had 4 bases not matched to a gene; V was cut back by 2 bases and J by 1 base. The CDR3 covers 15 residues. The CDR3 protein is CASSESTSLQETQYF. The DNA of the CDR3 is TGTGCCAGCAGTGAATCGACTAGCCTCCAAGAGACCCAGTACTTC. Complete variable domain (other parts from reference TRBV2 and TRBJ2-5): EPEVTQTPSHQVTQMGQEVILRCVPISNHLYFYWYRQILGQKVEFLVSFYNNEISEKSEIFDDQFSVERPDGSNFTLKIRSTKLEDSAMYFCASSESTSLQETQYFGPGTRLLVL.

This clonotype was observed a few times. The genes are TRBV7-2 and TRBJ1-6; D remains ambiguous. This CDR3 is 15 amino acids long. The germline V gene encodes CDR1 SGHTA and CDR2 FQGNSA. V gave up 3 bases and J gave up 5 bases, with 11 bases separating them. CDR3 protein: CASSLYSNDNSPLHF. The CDR3 coding sequence is TGTGCCAGCAGCTTGTACTCCAACGATAATTCACCCCTCCACTTT.

The rearrangement joins TRBV10-3 to TRBJ2-7; D remains unclear. The CDR3 is made up of 14 amino acids. Trimming shortened V by 2 bases and J by 3 bases, and 11 bases separated the two germline ends. The germline gives CDR1 ENHRY, CDR2 SYGVKD. CDR3 nucleotides: TGTGCCATCAGTGAGGTGAAAGCCCTCTACGAGCAGTACTTC. This gives the protein CAISEVKALYEQYF.